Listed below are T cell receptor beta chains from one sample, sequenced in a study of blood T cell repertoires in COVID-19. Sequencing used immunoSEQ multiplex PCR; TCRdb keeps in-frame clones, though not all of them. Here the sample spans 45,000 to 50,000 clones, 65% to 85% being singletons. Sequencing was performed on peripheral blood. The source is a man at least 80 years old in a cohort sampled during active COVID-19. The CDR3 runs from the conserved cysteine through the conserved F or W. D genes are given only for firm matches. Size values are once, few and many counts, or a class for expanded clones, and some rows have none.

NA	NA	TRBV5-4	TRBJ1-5	CASSTGDNQPQHF	TGTGCCAGCAGCACCGGTGACAATCAGCCCCAGCATTTT
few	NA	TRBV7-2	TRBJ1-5	CASSPRGGFSNQPQHF	TGTGCCAGCAGCCCGCGGGGGGGCTTCAGCAATCAGCCCCAGCATTTT
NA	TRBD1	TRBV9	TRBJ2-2	CASSVGTGNTGELFF	TGTGCCAGCAGCGTTGGGACAGGGAACACCGGGGAGCTGTTTTTT
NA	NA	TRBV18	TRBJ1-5	CASSPGGSDQPQHF	TGTGCCAGCTCACCGGGGGGTTCGGATCAGCCCCAGCATTTT
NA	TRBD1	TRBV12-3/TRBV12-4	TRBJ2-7	CASSPDRYEQYF	TGTGCCAGCAGCCCGGACAGGTACGAGCAGTACTTC
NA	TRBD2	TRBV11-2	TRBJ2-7	CASSLDGRRSYEQYF	TGTGCCAGCAGCTTAGACGGGAGGCGCTCCTACGAGCAGTACTTC
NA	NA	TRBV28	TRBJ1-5	CASAGNYQPQHF	TGTGCCAGCGCGGGGAACTATCAGCCCCAGCATTTT
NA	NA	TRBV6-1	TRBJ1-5	CASSESYRYSNQPQHF	TGTGCCAGCAGTGAAAGTTACCGGTATAGCAATCAGCCCCAGCATTTT
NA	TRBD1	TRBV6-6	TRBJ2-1	CASSYRLGTGMNEQFF	TGTGCCAGCAGTTACCGACTCGGGACAGGGATGAATGAGCAGTTCTTC
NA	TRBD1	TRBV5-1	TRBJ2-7	CASSYTRDRTYEQYF	TGCGCCAGCAGCTATACCCGGGACAGGACCTACGAGCAGTACTTC
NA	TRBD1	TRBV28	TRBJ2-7	CASSKPGQGHYEQYF	TGTGCCAGCAGTAAACCGGGACAGGGTCACTACGAGCAGTACTTC
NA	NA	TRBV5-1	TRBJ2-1	CASSLAGQQGYNEQFF	TGCGCCAGCAGCTTGGCGGGACAACAAGGATACAATGAGCAGTTCTTC
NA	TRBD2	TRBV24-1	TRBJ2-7	CATSVAGTSGMDEQYF	TGTGCCACCAGTGTCGCCGGGACTAGCGGGATGGACGAGCAGTACTTC
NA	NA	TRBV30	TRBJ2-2	CAWSATGELFF	TGTGCCTGGAGTGCAACCGGGGAGCTGTTTTTT
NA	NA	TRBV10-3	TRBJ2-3	CAISESAGEILGDTQYF	TGTGCCATCAGTGAGTCAGCTGGGGAGATCTTGGGGGATACGCAGTATTTT
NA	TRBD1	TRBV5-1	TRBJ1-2	CATRRDRDLGGYTF	TGCGCCACCCGCCGGGACAGAGACCTCGGTGGCTACACCTTC
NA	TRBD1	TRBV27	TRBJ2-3	CASSYRSNRGPFANTQYF	TGTGCCAGCAGTTACCGTTCCAACAGGGGCCCCTTCGCGAATACGCAGTATTTT
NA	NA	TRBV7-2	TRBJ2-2	CASSLDIAGELFF	TGTGCCAGCAGCTTAGATATCGCCGGGGAGCTGTTTTTT
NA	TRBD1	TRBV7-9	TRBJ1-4	CASSLDRGRVEKLFF	TGTGCCAGCAGCCTGGACAGGGGGCGCGTTGAAAAACTGTTTTTT
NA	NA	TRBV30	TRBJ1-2	CAWSGGGNNYGYTF	TGTGCCTGGAGTGGTGGCGGTAATAACTATGGCTACACCTTC
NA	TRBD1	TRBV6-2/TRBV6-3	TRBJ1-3	CASSLWTGARGSGNTIYF	TGTGCCAGCAGTTTATGGACAGGGGCGAGGGGATCTGGAAACACCATATATTTT
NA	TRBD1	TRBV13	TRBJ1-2	CASSSRTGRDGYTF	TGTGCCAGCAGCTCCCGGACAGGGAGGGATGGCTACACCTTC
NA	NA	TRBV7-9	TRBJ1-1	CATGGATEAFF	TGTGCCACCGGGGGGGCCACTGAAGCTTTCTTT
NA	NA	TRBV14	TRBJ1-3	CASSQLRGAGGNTIYF	TGTGCCAGCAGCCAATTGCGGGGGGCAGGAGGAAACACCATATATTTT
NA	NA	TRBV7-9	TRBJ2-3	CASSLGQGPTDTQYF	TGTGCCAGCAGCTTAGGGCAGGGCCCCACAGATACGCAGTATTTT
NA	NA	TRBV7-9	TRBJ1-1	CASSRRGNTEAFF	TGTGCCAGCAGTCGGCGGGGAAACACTGAAGCTTTCTTT
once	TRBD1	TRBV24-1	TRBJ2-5	CATSGDAGGIETQYF	TGTGCCACCAGTGGGGATGCAGGGGGAATAGAGACCCAGTACTTC
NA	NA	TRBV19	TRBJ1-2	CASSNREPVGYGYTF	TGTGCCAGTAGTAATCGGGAGCCTGTAGGCTATGGCTACACCTTC
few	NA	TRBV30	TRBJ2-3	CACPRGSTDTQYF	TGTGCCTGCCCCCGGGGTAGCACAGATACGCAGTATTTT
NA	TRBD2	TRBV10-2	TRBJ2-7	CASTYPLAGGSSYEQYF	TGCGCCAGCACTTATCCTCTAGCGGGGGGATCTTCCTACGAGCAGTACTTC
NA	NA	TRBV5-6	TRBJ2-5	CASTRRPQETQYF	TGTGCCAGCACCCGGCGGCCCCAAGAGACCCAGTACTTC
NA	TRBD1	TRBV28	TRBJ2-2	CASRKTGTNTGELFF	TGTGCCAGCAGGAAGACAGGGACGAACACCGGGGAGCTGTTTTTT
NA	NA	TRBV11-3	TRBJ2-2	CASSWGGKNTGELFF	TGTGCCAGCAGCTGGGGCGGAAAGAACACCGGGGAGCTGTTTTTT
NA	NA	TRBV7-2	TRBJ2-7	CASSLIRTGSSYEQYF	TGTGCCAGCAGCTTAATTCGAACAGGGTCCTCCTACGAGCAGTACTTC
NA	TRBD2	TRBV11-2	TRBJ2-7	CATGGGREQYF	TGTGCCACCGGGGGAGGGAGGGAGCAGTACTTC
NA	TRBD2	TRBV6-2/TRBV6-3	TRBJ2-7	CASSRSAGVLEQYF	TGTGCCAGCAGCCGCTCCGCGGGGGTCCTCGAGCAGTACTTC
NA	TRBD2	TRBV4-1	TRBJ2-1	CASSQDWTSGSRNEQFF	TGCGCCAGCAGCCAAGATTGGACTAGCGGGAGCAGGAATGAGCAGTTCTTC
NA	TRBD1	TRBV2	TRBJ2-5	CASSEMDRAGSKETQYF	TGTGCCAGCAGTGAAATGGACAGGGCGGGTTCGAAAGAGACCCAGTACTTC
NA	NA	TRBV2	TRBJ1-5	CASKLGGQPQHF	TGTGCCAGCAAGTTAGGGGGTCAGCCCCAGCATTTT
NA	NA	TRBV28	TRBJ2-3	CASSFSREGTDTQYF	TGTGCCAGCAGTTTTTCCAGGGAGGGCACAGATACGCAGTATTTT
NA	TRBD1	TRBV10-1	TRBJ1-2	CASRWDRAEVNYGYTF	TGCGCCAGCAGATGGGACAGGGCAGAGGTTAACTATGGCTACACCTTC
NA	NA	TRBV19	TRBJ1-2	CASSMQVSYGYTF	TGTGCCAGTAGTATGCAGGTGTCCTATGGCTACACCTTC
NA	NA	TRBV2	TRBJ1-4	CASSYIGGEKLFF	TGTGCCAGCAGTTACATCGGGGGGGAAAAACTGTTTTTT
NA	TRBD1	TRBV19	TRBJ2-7	CASSFTPGQGAYEQYF	TGTGCCAGTAGTTTTACCCCGGGACAGGGGGCCTACGAGCAGTACTTC
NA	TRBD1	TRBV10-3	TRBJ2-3	CATQDRALTDTQYF	TGTGCCACCCAGGACAGGGCGCTTACAGATACGCAGTATTTT
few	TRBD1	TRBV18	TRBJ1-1	CASSRTGSTEAFF	TGTGCCAGCTCCCGGACAGGGTCGACTGAAGCTTTCTTT